This T cell receptor (beta chain) was observed in a study of blood T cell repertoires in COVID-19. The data were produced by immunoSEQ multiplex PCR, yet TCRdb's version contains in-frame clones alone and is incomplete. The top ten hold more than 0.9% of the sample, which has about 120,000 clones, approximately 90% seen once. Germline lookup yields CDR1 SQVTM and CDR2 ANQGSEA. This CDR3 has 16 amino acids. V trimming: 2 bases; J trimming: 3 bases; junction bases outside the gene matches: 7. This clonotype was sampled from an elderly woman with acute or convalescent COVID-19. The chain combines TRBV29-1 with TRBJ1-2, with TRBD1 matching over 12 bases. Specimen: peripheral blood. Here the CDR3 reads CSVERGTGGRDYGYTF. CDR3 coding DNA: TGCAGCGTTGAACGCGGGACAGGGGGCAGGGACTATGGCTACACCTTC.